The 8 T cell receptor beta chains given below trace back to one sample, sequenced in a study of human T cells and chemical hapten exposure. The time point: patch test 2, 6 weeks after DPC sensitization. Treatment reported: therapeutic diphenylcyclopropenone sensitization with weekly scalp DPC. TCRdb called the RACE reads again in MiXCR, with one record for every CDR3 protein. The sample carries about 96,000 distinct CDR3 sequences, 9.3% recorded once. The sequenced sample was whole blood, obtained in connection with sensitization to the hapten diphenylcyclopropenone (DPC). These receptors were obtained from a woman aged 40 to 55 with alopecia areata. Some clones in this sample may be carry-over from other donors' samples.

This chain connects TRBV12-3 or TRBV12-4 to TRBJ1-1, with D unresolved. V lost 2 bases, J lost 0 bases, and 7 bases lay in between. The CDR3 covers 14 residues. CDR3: CASSLRVLNTEAFF. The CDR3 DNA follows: TGTGCCAGCAGTTTAAGGGTTCTGAACACTGAAGCTTTCTTT.

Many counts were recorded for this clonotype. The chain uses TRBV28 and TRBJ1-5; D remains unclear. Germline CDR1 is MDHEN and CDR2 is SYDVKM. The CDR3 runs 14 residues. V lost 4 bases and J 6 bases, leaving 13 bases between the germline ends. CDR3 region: CASSSHSTSQPQHF. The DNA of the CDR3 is TGTGCCAGCAGTTCACATAGTACAAGTCAGCCCCAGCATTTT. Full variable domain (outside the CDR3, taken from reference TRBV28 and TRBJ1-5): DVKVTQSSRYLVKRTGEKVFLECVQDMDHENMFWYRQDPGLGLRLIYFSYDVKMKEKGDIPEGYSVSREKKERFSLILESASTNQTSMYLCASSSHSTSQPQHFGDGTRLSIL.

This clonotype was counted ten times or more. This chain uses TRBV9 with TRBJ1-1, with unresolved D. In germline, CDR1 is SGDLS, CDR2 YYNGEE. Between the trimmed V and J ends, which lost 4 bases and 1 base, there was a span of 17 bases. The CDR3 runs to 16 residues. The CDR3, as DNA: TGTGCCAGCAGCACCACTCCAAGCGTCGCGAACACTGAAGCTTTCTTT. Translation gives CASSTTPSVANTEAFF.

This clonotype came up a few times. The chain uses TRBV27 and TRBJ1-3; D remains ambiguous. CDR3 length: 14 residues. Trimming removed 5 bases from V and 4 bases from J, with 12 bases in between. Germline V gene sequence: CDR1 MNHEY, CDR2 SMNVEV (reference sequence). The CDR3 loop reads CASSLKQSGNTIYF. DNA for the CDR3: TGTGCCAGCAGTCTTAAACAGTCCGGAAACACCATATATTTT.

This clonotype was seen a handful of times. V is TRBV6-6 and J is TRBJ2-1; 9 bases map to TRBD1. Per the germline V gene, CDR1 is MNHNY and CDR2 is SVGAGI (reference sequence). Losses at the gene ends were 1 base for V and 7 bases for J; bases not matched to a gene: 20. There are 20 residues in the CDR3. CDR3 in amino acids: CASSYLVGGKTGTGRNEQFF. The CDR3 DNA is TGTGCCAGCAGTTACTTAGTTGGGGGAAAAACCGGGACAGGGAGGAATGAGCAGTTCTTC.

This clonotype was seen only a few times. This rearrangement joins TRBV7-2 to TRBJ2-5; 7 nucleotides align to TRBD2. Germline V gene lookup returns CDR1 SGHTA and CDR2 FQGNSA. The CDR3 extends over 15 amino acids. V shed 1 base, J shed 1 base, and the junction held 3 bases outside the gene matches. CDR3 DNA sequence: TGTGCCAGCAGCTTAGGGGGACTACTCCAAGAGACCCAGTACTTC. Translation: CASSLGGLLQETQYF.

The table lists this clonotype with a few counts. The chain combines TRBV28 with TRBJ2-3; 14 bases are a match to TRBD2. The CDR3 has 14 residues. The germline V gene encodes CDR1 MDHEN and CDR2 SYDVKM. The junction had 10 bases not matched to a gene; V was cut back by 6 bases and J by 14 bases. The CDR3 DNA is TGTGCCAGCAGATTGAGCGGGACTAGCGGGAGTTCGTATTTT. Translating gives CASRLSGTSGSSYF.

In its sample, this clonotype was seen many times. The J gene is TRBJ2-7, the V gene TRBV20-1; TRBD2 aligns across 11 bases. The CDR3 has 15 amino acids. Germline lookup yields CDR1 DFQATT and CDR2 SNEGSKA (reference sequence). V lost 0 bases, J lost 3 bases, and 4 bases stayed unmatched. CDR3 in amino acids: CSARELAGGHYEQYF. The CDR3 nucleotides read TGCAGTGCTAGAGAGCTAGCGGGAGGCCACTACGAGCAGTACTTC.